This TCR beta chain was observed in a study of cytomegalovirus exposure and HLA in healthy donors. The study, taken as a whole, reports: Presence/absence analyses treated sequencing depth as roughly uniform across donors.

Concerning this clone itself: The antigen is not known.

Use of 60 Vbeta and 13 Jbeta primers characterized the PCR. Method: immunoSEQ multiplex PCR; TCRdb's copy keeps in-frame clones and lacks some. The sample has 150,000 to 200,000 clones; about 62% are singletons. This CDR3 is built from 17 residues. Trimming removed 1 base from V and 1 base from J, with 15 bases in between. Germline V gene lookup returns CDR1 SGHAT and CDR2 FQNNGV. This clonotype was obtained from a man aged 40-49 years in good health and CMV-seronegative. Material for sequencing was PBMCs. V usage is TRBV11-2 and J usage is TRBJ2-3; tentatively, D is TRBD2 (5 bases). CDR3 protein: CASSLGGWGEGTDTQYF. CDR3 DNA sequence: TGTGCCAGCAGCTTAGGAGGGTGGGGTGAGGGCACAGATACGCAGTATTTT. Supplemented by reference TRBV11-2 and TRBJ2-3, the full variable domain reads EAGVAQSPRYKIIEKRQSVAFWCNPISGHATLYWYQQILGQGPKLLIQFQNNGVVDDSQLPKDRFSAERLKGVDSTLKIQPAKLEDSAVYLCASSLGGWGEGTDTQYFGPGTRLTVL.